This is a list of T cell receptor beta chains from one sample in a study of PD-L1 blockade in urothelial cancer. Some clones are missing from TCRdb's copy, which holds only in-frame ones; the method was immunoSEQ multiplex PCR. The table includes 75,000 to 95,000 clones, around 93% detected once. The specimen comprised PBMCs, sampled around atezolizumab (anti-PD-L1) treatment. These receptors were obtained from a woman of 80 years or more with urothelial cancer. Both conserved end residues are part of each CDR3. Each record gives: clone size, J gene, V gene, D gene, CDR3 protein, CDR3 DNA. The D gene is left open where the match is weak. Clone size is given for some rows only: seen once, a few or many times, or a class if the clone is expanded.

>NA|TRBJ1-1|TRBV5-4|NA
CASSLGGVTEAFF
TGTGCCAGCAGCTTGGGCGGGGTTACTGAAGCTTTCTTT
>NA|TRBJ1-2|TRBV4-1|TRBD1
CASSQVPQGVYGYTF
TGCGCCAGCAGCCAGGTCCCCCAGGGGGTGTATGGCTACACCTTC
>NA|TRBJ1-2|TRBV27|TRBD1
CASSDQGARIDGYTF
TGTGCCAGCAGCGACCAGGGGGCGCGAATTGATGGCTACACCTTC
>NA|TRBJ2-1|TRBV9|TRBD2
CASSLSGSSYNEQFF
TGTGCCAGCAGCCTTAGCGGGAGCTCCTACAATGAGCAGTTCTTC
>NA|TRBJ2-5|TRBV6-5|NA
CASTQDRVGTQYF
TGTGCCAGCACACAGGATCGGGTGGGGACCCAGTACTTC
>NA|TRBJ2-5|TRBV6-6|TRBD2
CASMAGEETQYF
TGTGCCAGCATGGCGGGAGAAGAGACCCAGTACTTC
>once|TRBJ2-7|TRBV15|TRBD2
CATSRDSGRAYEQYF
TGTGCCACCAGCAGAGATAGCGGGAGGGCCTACGAGCAGTACTTC
>NA|TRBJ2-7|TRBV10-3|TRBD2
CATGRGGSHEQYF
TGTGCCACCGGGCGCGGGGGGTCTCACGAGCAGTACTTC
>NA|TRBJ1-3|TRBV5-5|NA
CASSAEGFDSTIYF
TGTGCCAGCAGCGCTGAGGGCTTCGATAGCACCATATATTTT
>NA|TRBJ1-5|TRBV5-1|NA
CASSLGGLEGQPQHF
TGCGCCAGCAGCTTGGGAGGTCTTGAGGGACAGCCCCAGCATTTT
>once|TRBJ1-5|TRBV19|NA
CASSISPLSGNQPQHF
TGTGCCAGTAGTATCTCTCCTCTTAGCGGGAATCAGCCCCAGCATTTT